These 30 T cell receptor beta chains were sequenced from one sample in a study of T cells after yellow fever vaccination. MiXCR, applied by TCRdb to the 5' RACE reads, yields one record per CDR3 protein. The data show just under 600,000 distinct CDR3 sequences, roughly 12% seen once. The starting material was PBMCs, obtained on the day of the yellow fever booster vaccination. Receptors were obtained from a man aged 25 to 40 who received the YFV17D yellow fever vaccine.

This clonotype was seen more than once but under ten times. The genes are TRBV2 and TRBJ2-7; D ambiguous. Trimming stripped 4 bases from V and 4 bases from J, with 2 bases between. The CDR3 spans 10 residues. CDR1 and CDR2 (germline): SNHLY, FYNNEI. CDR3 nucleotide sequence: TGTGCCAGCAGTGTGTACGAGCAGTACTTC. This sequence encodes CASSVYEQYF. Full variable domain (missing parts from reference TRBV2 and TRBJ2-7): EPEVTQTPSHQVTQMGQEVILRCVPISNHLYFYWYRQILGQKVEFLVSFYNNEISEKSEIFDDQFSVERPDGSNFTLKIRSTKLEDSAMYFCASSVYEQYFGPGTRLTVT.

The rearrangement uses TRBV12-3 or TRBV12-4 and TRBJ1-2; maybe TRBD1 (6 bases). Trimming pared 4 bases from V and 6 bases from J, leaving 12 bases between. The CDR3 extends over 13 amino acids. CDR3 nucleotides: TGTGCCAGCAGTTCCAGACAGGCAAATGGCTACACCTTC. Protein: CASSSRQANGYTF.

The rearrangement uses TRBV20-1 and TRBJ2-1; the match to TRBD2 covers 11 bases. After removal of 6 bases from V and 2 bases from J, the junction contained 3 bases not matched to a gene. The CDR3 loop spans 14 amino acids. From germline, CDR1 is DFQATT and CDR2 SNEGSKA (reference sequence). The CDR3 here is CSAKLAGAYNEQFF. DNA of the CDR3: TGCAGTGCAAAACTAGCGGGGGCCTACAATGAGCAGTTCTTC.

This clonotype turned up a few times. The chain combines TRBV5-4 with TRBJ2-1, with 12 bases matching TRBD1. CDR1 is SGHNT, CDR2 YYREEE, per germline (reference sequence). The CDR3 loop spans 16 amino acids. V lost 4 bases, J lost 8 bases, and 10 bases stayed unmatched. CDR3 bases: TGTGCCAGCAGCCTGCTTTGGGACAGGGGGCTTCATGAGCAGTTCTTC. Its translation is CASSLLWDRGLHEQFF.

CDR3 bases: TGTGCCAGCCCCTGTGGGGGGGGCCTAAATCAGCCCCAGCATTTT. Amino acid sequence: CASPCGGGLNQPQHF. This chain uses TRBV25-1 with TRBJ1-5, with D possibly matching TRBD1 (6 bases). The germline gives CDR1 MGHDK, CDR2 SYGVNS. The CDR3 consists of 15 residues. V dropped 8 bases and J dropped 4 bases, with 18 bases sitting between them.

Remarks on this clonotype: One junction end does not reproduce the germline sequence, and a read error may be involved. The rearrangement uses TRBV2 and TRBJ1-4; D is uncertain. Germline lookup yields CDR1 SNHLY and CDR2 FYNNEI. The CDR3 sequence is 13 residues long. This CDR3 is CASSGLDGEKLSF. The CDR3 nucleotides are TGTGCCAGCAGTGGACTCGACGGTGAAAAACTGTCTTTT.

This clonotype was detected only a few times. The chain links TRBV30 to TRBJ2-7; D is unresolved. V shed 2 bases and J shed 6 bases, with 8 bases lying between them. Looked up from germline, CDR1 is GTSNPN and CDR2 is SVGIG (reference sequence). CDR3 length: 11 amino acids. The chain's CDR3 is CAWSPRSEQYF. The DNA for the CDR3 is TGTGCCTGGAGTCCTCGTTCCGAGCAGTACTTC.

The table lists this clonotype with a few counts. This chain uses TRBV19 with TRBJ2-7, with 8 bases aligning to TRBD1. V lost 3 bases and J lost 5; bases outside the gene matches: 9. Germline V CDR1 and CDR2: LNHDA, SQIVND (reference sequence). This CDR3 is built from 15 residues. This CDR3 reads CASSILDRDVNEQYF. For the CDR3, the DNA is TGTGCCAGTAGTATCTTGGACAGGGACGTGAACGAGCAGTACTTC.

In its sample, this clonotype was seen a few times. The chain's CDR3 is CASSLMGGATDTQYF. The CDR3 DNA reads as TGTGCCAGCAGCTTAATGGGAGGGGCCACAGATACGCAGTATTTT. The J gene is TRBJ2-3, the V gene TRBV7-2; TRBD2 matches 7 bases. CDR3 length equals 15 residues. The germline V gene has CDR1 SGHTA and CDR2 FQGNSA. Trimming cost V 2 bases and J 2 bases; bases outside gene matches: 4. The complete variable domain, with remaining parts taken from reference TRBV7-2 and TRBJ2-3, reads GAGVSQSPSNKVTEKGKDVELRCDPISGHTALYWYRQSLGQGLEFLIYFQGNSAPDKSGLPSDRFSAERTGGSVSTLTIQRTQQEDSAVYLCASSLMGGATDTQYFGPGTRLTVL.

This rearrangement joins TRBV29-1 to TRBJ2-7; D may be TRBD1 (5 bases). This CDR3 contains 12 residues. Germline CDR1 is SQVTM and CDR2 is ANQGSEA. The V end lost 4 bases, the J end lost 5 bases, and 12 bases lay between the germline ends. In nucleotides, the CDR3 is TGCAGCGTTGCAGGGATCGTCAACGAGCAGTACTTC. Its protein is CSVAGIVNEQYF.

V is TRBV6-4 and J is TRBJ2-3; unclear D gene. The CDR3 consists of 12 residues. V lost 0 bases and J lost 6, with 4 bases in between. CDR1 and CDR2 (germline): MRHNA, SNTAGT. CDR3 loop: CASSDSSDTQYF. CDR3 sequence (DNA): TGTGCCAGCAGTGACTCGTCGGATACGCAGTATTTT.

In this sample, this clonotype turned up a few times. The chain carries TRBV18 and TRBJ2-2, with D possibly matching TRBD1 (6 bases). Per the germline V gene, CDR1 is KGHSH and CDR2 is LQKENI. The CDR3 has 16 residues. Trimming shortened V by 4 bases and J by 0 bases, and 12 bases separated the two germline ends. This chain's CDR3 is CASSRIGTSNTGELFF. As DNA, the CDR3 is TGTGCCAGCTCACGCATCGGGACATCGAACACCGGGGAGCTGTTTTTT.

CDR3 nucleotides: TGCGCCAGCAGCCAAGATAGGGGATCTTTTGGAACAGATACGCAGTATTTT. This gives the protein CASSQDRGSFGTDTQYF. The chain uses TRBV4-3 and TRBJ2-3; D is possibly TRBD1 (5 bases). The CDR3 runs 17 residues. Trimming removed 0 bases at V and 3 bases at J, with 16 bases between. Germline V lookup: CDR1 LGHNA, CDR2 YSLEER.

The V gene is TRBV9, the J gene TRBJ2-3; D is ambiguous. V was cut by 0 bases and J by 10 bases, with 15 bases left in between. The CDR3 totals 14 residues. In germline, CDR1 is SGDLS, CDR2 YYNGEE. In DNA form, the CDR3 reads TGTGCCAGCAGCGTAGAAACGCCCGGCAGTTCGCAGTATTTT. Protein sequence: CASSVETPGSSQYF.

The rearrangement links TRBV21-1 to TRBJ1-2; the table names TRBD1, a call not compared with the DNA. TRBV21-1 is a known pseudogene. The CDR3 runs 16 residues. The CDR3 region is CASSSGITGVNYGYTF. The CDR3 DNA reads as TGTGCCAGCAGCTCCGGGATCACAGGTGTAAACTATGGCTACACCTTC.

The genes are TRBV18 and TRBJ2-3; 13 positions match TRBD2. Trimming took 3 bases from V and 5 from J; bases not matched to a gene: 8. The CDR3 is made up of 17 amino acids. Germline CDR1 KGHSH, CDR2 LQKENI. CDR3 bases: TGTGCCAGCTCACCGCAACTAGCGGGAGGGCCTCAAGATACGCAGTATTTT. Its translation: CASSPQLAGGPQDTQYF.

The table lists this clonotype with a few counts. The CDR3 spells CASGGADTQYF. In DNA, the CDR3 is TGTGCCTCCGGGGGAGCAGATACGCAGTATTTT. The rearrangement uses TRBV5-4 and TRBJ2-3, with TRBD2 as a possible D gene (6 bases). This CDR3 has 11 amino acids. CDR1 and CDR2 (germline): SGHNT, YYREEE (reference sequence). Trimming took off 10 bases at V and 4 bases at J, with 10 bases between the two ends. Full variable domain (remainder filled in from reference TRBV5-4 and TRBJ2-3): ETGVTQSPTHLIKTRGQQVTLRCSSQSGHNTVSWYQQALGQGPQFIFQYYREEENGRGNFPPRFSGLQFPNYSSELNVNALELDDSALYLCASGGADTQYFGPGTRLTVL.

This chain joins TRBV7-9 and TRBJ2-3, with 8 positions matching TRBD1. Germline V lookup: CDR1 SEHNR, CDR2 FQNEAQ (reference sequence). The CDR3 totals 16 residues. V shed 5 bases, J shed 2 bases, and the junction held 9 bases outside the gene matches. Here the CDR3 reads CASSVSGTGHTDTQYF. CDR3 sequence (DNA): TGTGCCAGCAGCGTTTCCGGGACAGGTCACACAGATACGCAGTATTTT.

J is TRBJ2-3 and V is TRBV11-2, with 7 positions matching TRBD2. Germline trimming cut 3 bases from V and 2 bases from J; bases unmatched to any gene: 17. Germline V lookup: CDR1 SGHAT, CDR2 FQNNGV. This CDR3 is built from 19 residues. The CDR3 DNA reads as TGTGCCAGCAGCTTGTTCACCCCCCCAGGCGGGAGCCCCACAGATACGCAGTATTTT. As protein: CASSLFTPPGGSPTDTQYF.

This clonotype occurred a few times. The chain couples TRBV20-1 to TRBJ2-3; D might be TRBD2 (6 bases). Germline CDR1 reads DFQATT; CDR2 reads SNEGSKA (reference sequence). The CDR3 is made up of 13 amino acids. The ends were cut back, 1 base at V and 5 bases at J, with 10 bases in the middle. The CDR3 sequence: CSARVGGRDTQYF. CDR3 nucleotides: TGCAGTGCTAGAGTGGGGGGAAGAGATACGCAGTATTTT.

The V and J genes are TRBV27 and TRBJ1-5; D may be TRBD1 (5 bases). The CDR3 runs 15 residues. The V gene lost 6 bases and the J gene lost 4 bases, with 16 bases spanning the gap. Per germline, CDR1 MNHEY and CDR2 SMNVEV (reference sequence). CDR3 protein: CASRLGRGVNQPQHF. The CDR3, as DNA: TGTGCCAGCAGATTAGGTAGAGGGGTTAATCAGCCCCAGCATTTT.

The chain uses TRBV11-2 and TRBJ2-5; 11 bases are shared with TRBD2. CDR1 is SGHAT and CDR2 is FQNNGV in the germline V gene. The CDR3 loop spans 18 amino acids. V gave up 2 bases and J gave up 5 bases; unmatched junction bases: 13. The CDR3: CASSLRSGLTSGTETQYF. The CDR3, as DNA: TGTGCCAGCAGCTTACGATCAGGGTTGACTAGCGGGACGGAGACCCAGTACTTC.

The chain has TRBV24-1 and TRBJ2-1; 10 nucleotides line up with TRBD2. The CDR3 is 15 residues long. With 5 bases clipped from V and 5 bases from J, the junction kept 5 bases outside the gene matches. Germline CDR1 KGHDR, CDR2 SFDVKD. CDR3 DNA: TGTGCCACCAGTGTTCGGACTAGCGGAAACAATGAGCAGTTCTTC. Protein sequence: CATSVRTSGNNEQFF.

The J gene is TRBJ2-1, the V gene TRBV18; D unclear. CDR1 is KGHSH and CDR2 is LQKENI in the germline V gene. The CDR3 consists of 13 residues. V dropped 1 base and J dropped 5 bases, with 6 bases sitting between them. The CDR3 region is CASSPLWDNEQFF. Here the CDR3 DNA reads TGTGCCAGCTCACCACTATGGGACAATGAGCAGTTCTTC.

The V call is TRBV3-1, the J call TRBJ1-4, with D maybe TRBD1 (6 bases). Germline V lookup: CDR1 LGHDT, CDR2 YNNKEL (reference sequence). The CDR3 is 12 amino acids. As DNA, the CDR3 is TGTGCTTCGGCAGGGGCTGGCGAAAAACTGTTTTTT. Residues: CASAGAGEKLFF.

The chain is built from TRBV5-6 and TRBJ2-1; 9 bases are a match to TRBD2. The CDR3 runs to 16 residues. Germline V gene sequence: CDR1 SGHDT, CDR2 YYEEEE. J was trimmed by 9 bases and V by 4 bases; bases with no gene match: 14. The CDR3 region is CASSLGSGGRALEQFF. In DNA form, the CDR3 reads TGTGCCAGCAGCCTGGGTTCGGGCGGGAGGGCCCTTGAGCAGTTCTTC.

This chain connects TRBV5-6 to TRBJ2-7, with TRBD2 matching 8 bases. J lost 9 bases, V lost 0 bases, and 5 bases had no gene match. From germline, CDR1 is SGHDT and CDR2 YYEEEE. CDR3 length: 13 amino acids. The DNA of the CDR3 is TGTGCCAGCAGCTTGGAGCGTAGCGGGGCGCAGTACTTC. Protein: CASSLERSGAQYF.

CDR3 region: CASSPPSPGTQYF. In DNA, the CDR3 is TGTGCCAGCTCACCACCAAGTCCGGGTACGCAGTATTTT. The chain is built from TRBV18 and TRBJ2-3; the D is unclear. The germline V gene encodes CDR1 KGHSH and CDR2 LQKENI. The CDR3 runs to 13 residues. V gave up 0 bases and J gave up 8 bases, with 9 bases separating them. The full variable domain, rest sourced from reference TRBV18 and TRBJ2-3, is NAGVMQNPRHLVRRRGQEARLRCSPMKGHSHVYWYRQLPEEGLKFMVYLQKENIIDESGMPKERFSAEFPKEGPSILRIQQVVRGDSAAYFCASSPPSPGTQYFGPGTRLTVL.

The DNA for the CDR3 is TGTGCCAGCACCTCGGGGACAGGGGGGGACTATGGCTACACCTTC. Its protein product is CASTSGTGGDYGYTF. The genes are TRBV28 and TRBJ1-2, with 11 bases fitting TRBD1. The CDR3 runs to 15 residues. Per the germline V gene, CDR1 is MDHEN and CDR2 is SYDVKM. V shed 7 bases, J shed 3 bases, and the junction held 7 bases outside the gene matches.

The chain recombines TRBV29-1 with TRBJ1-2, with D hard to call. Germline V gives CDR1 SQVTM, CDR2 ANQGSEA. The CDR3 extends over 13 amino acids. The ends were cut back, 3 bases at V and 1 base at J, with 9 bases in the middle. The CDR3 DNA reads as TGCAGCGTTGATAGTGGAATTAACTATGGCTACACCTTC. Residues: CSVDSGINYGYTF.